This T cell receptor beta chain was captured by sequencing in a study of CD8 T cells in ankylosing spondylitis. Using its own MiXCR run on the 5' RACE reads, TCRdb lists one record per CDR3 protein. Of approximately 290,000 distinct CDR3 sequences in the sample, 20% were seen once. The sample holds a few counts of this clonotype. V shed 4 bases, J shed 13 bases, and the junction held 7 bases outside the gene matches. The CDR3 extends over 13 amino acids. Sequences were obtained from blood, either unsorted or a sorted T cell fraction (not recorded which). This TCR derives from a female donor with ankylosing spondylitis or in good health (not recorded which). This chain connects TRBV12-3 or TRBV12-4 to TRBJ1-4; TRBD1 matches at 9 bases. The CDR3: CASSSDRGSRLFF. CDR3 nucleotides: TGTGCCAGCAGTTCGGACAGGGGAAGTAGACTGTTTTTT.